These 6 T cell receptor beta chains came from one sample sequenced in a study of OX40 agonist ivuxolimab in advanced cancers. TCRdb keeps only in-frame clones here, not all; method: immunoSEQ multiplex PCR. The sample comprises roughly 60,000 clones, more than 85% of which are singletons, and approximately 4% rests with the top ten. The material was CD4+ or CD8+ T cells sorted from blood, obtained in a trial of the OX40 agonist ivuxolimab. The source of these receptors is an adult with an advanced solid tumor such as melanoma, head and neck, liver or kidney cancer.

This sequence joins TRBV27 and TRBJ2-3; D is ambiguous. From germline, CDR1 is MNHEY and CDR2 SMNVEV (reference sequence). The CDR3 has 12 amino acids. Between the trimmed V and J ends, which lost 4 bases and 7 bases, there was a span of 9 bases. The CDR3, as DNA: TGTGCCAGCAGTTCCCCTCTCAATACGCAGTATTTT. As protein: CASSSPLNTQYF.

The V call is TRBV4-2, the J call TRBJ1-1, with 7 nucleotides matching TRBD1. The ends lost 4 bases at V and 4 bases at J; junction bases unmatched: 6. CDR1 LGHNA and CDR2 YNFKEQ come from the germline V gene. The CDR3 contains 14 residues. For the CDR3, the DNA is TGTGCCAGCAGCCTCCAGGGGGAAGGCACTGAAGCTTTCTTT. This codes for CASSLQGEGTEAFF.

V and J are TRBV4-2 and TRBJ1-5; 8 bases fit TRBD1. With 3 bases clipped from V and 5 bases from J, the junction kept 3 bases outside the gene matches. Germline V gives CDR1 LGHNA, CDR2 YNFKEQ. This CDR3 contains 14 residues. The CDR3, as DNA: TGTGCCAGCAGCCAGGTACAGGGGGATCAGCCCCAGCATTTT. It specifies CASSQVQGDQPQHF.

The chain combines TRBV11-3 with TRBJ2-5; D is unclear. Per germline, CDR1 SGHNT and CDR2 YENEEA. The V end lost 6 bases, the J end lost 4 bases, and 12 bases lay between the germline ends. This CDR3 comprises 13 residues. CDR3 loop: CASSLFLGETQYF. CDR3 nucleotide sequence: TGTGCCAGCAGTTTGTTCCTAGGAGAGACCCAGTACTTC.

With regard to this clone: One end of the junction is discordant with germline, which a read error may explain. The J gene is TRBJ1-2, the V gene TRBV18; 8 bases align to TRBD1. The CDR3 consists of 11 residues. CDR1 is KGHSH, CDR2 LQKENI, per germline. The CDR3 protein is CASSQDRGPRF. The CDR3 nucleotides read TGTGCCAGCTCCCAAGACAGGGGACCTCGCTTC. The entire variable domain, with the rest obtained from reference TRBV18 and TRBJ1-2, is as follows: NAGVMQNPRHLVRRRGQEARLRCSPMKGHSHVYWYRQLPEEGLKFMVYLQKENIIDESGMPKERFSAEFPKEGPSILRIQQVVRGDSAAYFCASSQDRGPRFGSGTRLTVV.

The chain carries TRBV7-8 and TRBJ2-5, with TRBD2 matching 7 bases. Germline V gene data show CDR1 as SGHVS and CDR2 as FQNEAQ. This CDR3 comprises 14 residues. Trimming cost V 2 bases and J 7 bases; bases outside gene matches: 7. The CDR3 loop is CASSLRGREGTQYF. The DNA of the CDR3 is TGTGCCAGCAGCTTAAGAGGGAGGGAGGGGACCCAGTACTTC.